This TCR beta chain was recovered during a study of regulatory T cells in long-lasting Graves disease. Across the study: Persistent Graves' disease meant over 5 years of antithyroid drugs with positive TSH receptor antibodies. Whole-study results and caveats: Persistent patients had a count of shared public clonotypes (over 2,500) that exceeded that of new patients (around 960).

For this clonotype: Its antigen is unidentified. Since a much larger clone is just one base distant, this may be a read error.

As for time point: persistent/refractory GD, antithyroid drugs over 5 years with positive TRAb. With RNA extracted from PBMCs as input, the TCR library was made. Each of the patients was recruited from an endocrinology department situated in Xi'an, China. Trimming removed 3 bases from V and 7 bases from J, with 16 bases in between. Germline V gives CDR1 DFQATT, CDR2 SNEGSKA (reference sequence). There are 14 residues in the CDR3. Through Arm-PCR of CDR3 regions and iRepertoire HTBI primers, TCR beta libraries were built. Via MiXCR, TCRdb re-called the multiplex PCR reads, giving one row per CDR3 protein. The sample contains a few hundred thousand distinct CDR3 sequences, 20% to 25% of which appear only once.

The V and J genes are TRBV20-1 and TRBJ1-5; a possible D gene is TRBD1 (5 bases). The sample was peripheral blood mononuclear cells (PBMCs), taken when the disease was refractory, from a patient treated with antithyroid drugs. This receptor was taken from a woman in her thirties or forties with Graves disease. This chain's CDR3 is CSARKAGSRQPQHF. The CDR3 DNA reads as TGCAGTGCTAGGAAGGCAGGGTCTCGGCAGCCCCAGCATTTT.